Below, 26 T cell receptor beta chains from the same sample are listed, as sequenced in a study of T cell responses to AZD1222 COVID-19 vaccine. Produced via immunoSEQ multiplex PCR; TCRdb's table is partial and in-frame only. Of 90,000 to 110,000 clones detected, approximately 90% appear once; the ten largest clones hold approximately 15%. The input for sequencing was peripheral blood, taken on day 0 of AZD1222 vaccination. These receptors were obtained from an adult in good health.

The gene calls are TRBV28 and TRBJ1-4; possible D gene TRBD1, 6 bases. V was trimmed by 0 bases and J by 7 bases, leaving 12 bases between them. This CDR3 is built from 15 residues. Germline V gene sequence: CDR1 MDHEN, CDR2 SYDVKM. The CDR3 is CASSLWGARGEKLFF. Written as DNA, the CDR3 is TGTGCCAGCAGTTTATGGGGGGCGCGCGGTGAAAAACTGTTTTTT.

The V and J genes are TRBV27 and TRBJ2-3, with D maybe TRBD1 (6 bases). Germline V gives CDR1 MNHEY, CDR2 SMNVEV (reference sequence). CDR3 length equals 15 residues. Trimming shortened V by 2 bases and J by 0 bases, and 9 bases separated the two germline ends. In DNA form, the CDR3 reads TGTGCCAGCAGTTTAGACAGGCTAAGCACAGATACGCAGTATTTT. Protein: CASSLDRLSTDTQYF.

This chain joins TRBV3-1 (or the pseudogene TRBV3-2) and TRBJ2-3, with D unclear. This CDR3 region has 15 residues. V lost 0 bases to trimming and J lost 6 bases, with 13 bases between them. Germline lookup yields CDR1 LGHDT and CDR2 YNNKEL (reference sequence). This chain's CDR3 is CASSQDWAPSDTQYF. CDR3 bases: TGTGCCAGCAGCCAAGATTGGGCCCCGTCGGATACGCAGTATTTT.

The CDR3 loop reads CASSPSGQNYGYTF. In nucleotides, the CDR3 is TGCGCCAGCAGCCCATCGGGACAGAACTATGGCTACACCTTC. The chain joins TRBV5-1 to TRBJ1-2; 7 nucleotides line up with TRBD1. V lost 4 bases, J lost 2 bases, and 5 bases stayed unmatched. The CDR3 has 14 residues. The germline CDR1 and CDR2 sequences are SGHRS and YFSETQ.

The gene calls are TRBV30 and TRBJ1-6; tentatively, D is TRBD1 (5 bases). Germline V gene sequence: CDR1 GTSNPN, CDR2 SVGIG (reference sequence). CDR3 length: 13 amino acids. Trimming shortened V by 3 bases and J by 10 bases, and 13 bases separated the two germline ends. As DNA, the CDR3 is TGTGCCTGGAGACCGGCGGGGGAATCACCCCTCCACTTT. Residues: CAWRPAGESPLHF.

In its sample, this clone was seen a few times. This chain connects TRBV30 to TRBJ1-5, with 7 bases lining up with TRBD1. V gave up 3 bases and J gave up 6 bases; unmatched junction bases: 11. The CDR3 has 15 residues. The germline gives CDR1 GTSNPN, CDR2 SVGIG (reference sequence). CDR3 protein: CAWSFGTDGGQPQHF. As DNA, the CDR3 is TGTGCCTGGAGCTTCGGGACAGACGGGGGTCAGCCCCAGCATTTT. Full variable domain (rest looked up from reference TRBV30 and TRBJ1-5): SQTIHQWPATLVQPVGSPLSLECTVEGTSNPNLYWYRQAAGRGLQLLFYSVGIGQISSEVPQNLSASRPQDRQFILSSKKLLLSDSGFYLCAWSFGTDGGQPQHFGDGTRLSIL.

The chain uses TRBV19 and TRBJ1-2; 7 positions match TRBD1. CDR3 length: 15 amino acids. The germline CDR1 and CDR2 sequences are LNHDA and SQIVND (reference sequence). The junction had 11 bases not matched to a gene; V was cut back by 4 bases and J by 6 bases. In DNA form, the CDR3 reads TGTGCCAGTAGTACCCAGTGGACAGGCTCTCATGGCTACACCTTC. Its translation: CASSTQWTGSHGYTF.

This clone turned up a few times. The genes are TRBV4-3 and TRBJ1-2, with 9 bases matching TRBD1. The CDR3 has 15 residues. The J segment lost 5 bases and the V segment lost 0 bases, leaving 4 bases of the junction unmatched. Germline V lookup: CDR1 LGHNA, CDR2 YSLEER. The chain's CDR3 is CASSQEFGTGYGYTF. The CDR3 region has the DNA TGCGCCAGCAGCCAAGAGTTTGGGACAGGGTATGGCTACACCTTC.

The DNA of the CDR3 is TGTGCCAGCACCGACAGGGGGCGACGGGGCTACACCTTC. It encodes CASTDRGRRGYTF. This chain connects TRBV19 to TRBJ1-2, with 10 nucleotides matching TRBD1. V shed 9 bases, J shed 8 bases, and the junction held 9 bases outside the gene matches. The CDR3 runs to 13 residues. Germline CDR1 reads LNHDA; CDR2 reads SQIVND (reference sequence).

The genes are TRBV11-2 and TRBJ2-1; D is undetermined. The V gene's germline CDR1 is SGHAT and CDR2 FQNNGV. Trimming took 4 bases from V and 10 from J, leaving 11 bases between them. The CDR3 consists of 12 residues. The CDR3 region is CASSSGRIEQFF. The CDR3 bases are TGTGCCAGCAGCTCTGGTCGGATAGAGCAGTTCTTC.

The chain couples TRBV5-1 to TRBJ1-1; D unresolved. Trimming left V 2 bases short and J 5 bases short, with 13 bases between. Germline V lookup: CDR1 SGHRS, CDR2 YFSETQ. The CDR3 is 14 amino acids. The CDR3 protein is CASSLSSPGTEAFF. CDR3 DNA sequence: TGCGCCAGCAGCTTAAGCTCACCGGGGACTGAAGCTTTCTTT.

A single count supports this clone. This chain joins TRBV30 and TRBJ1-1; TRBD1 is a possible D gene (5 bases). CDR3 size: 14 residues. The V and J ends lost 3 bases and 10 bases respectively, with 21 bases between them. CDR1 GTSNPN and CDR2 SVGIG come from the germline V gene (reference sequence). The CDR3 DNA reads TGTGCCTGGAGGGCGCCCGGGCTGGCGGGGCGAGCTTTCTTT. It encodes CAWRAPGLAGRAFF.

V and J are TRBV18 and TRBJ2-3; 9 nucleotides match TRBD2. This CDR3 has 15 amino acids. From germline, CDR1 is KGHSH and CDR2 LQKENI. With 3 bases clipped from V and 9 bases from J, the junction kept 10 bases outside the gene matches. The CDR3 protein is CASSPTAGGERTQYF. The CDR3 nucleotides read TGTGCCAGCTCACCCACCGCGGGAGGGGAACGGACGCAGTATTTT.

The V gene is TRBV6-6, the J gene TRBJ1-2; 10 bases are a match to TRBD1. With V trimmed by 3 bases and J by 4 bases, 5 bases remained unmatched. The CDR3 runs to 15 residues. Germline CDR1 is MNHNY and CDR2 is SVGAGI (reference sequence). The CDR3: CASSYPGQGTYGYTF. In DNA form, the CDR3 reads TGTGCCAGCAGTTATCCGGGACAGGGGACCTATGGCTACACCTTC.

This rearrangement joins TRBV20-1 to TRBJ2-2, with a possible D match to TRBD1 (5 bases). CDR3 length equals 14 residues. CDR1 DFQATT and CDR2 SNEGSKA come from the germline V gene (reference sequence). Trimming pared 3 bases from V and 6 bases from J, leaving 14 bases between. The CDR3 nucleotides are TGCAGTGCTAGTTCAGGGCGTTCGGCCGGGGAGCTGTTTTTT. This codes for CSASSGRSAGELFF.

The chain joins TRBV24-1 to TRBJ2-1, with 10 positions matching TRBD1. The CDR3 spans 21 residues. Trimming at V came to 4 bases and at J to 0 bases, leaving 17 bases not matched to a gene. Germline V gene sequence: CDR1 KGHDR, CDR2 SFDVKD. CDR3: CATSDPSWDRGSTYSYNEQFF. DNA of the CDR3: TGTGCCACCAGTGACCCATCCTGGGACAGGGGATCAACTTACTCCTACAATGAGCAGTTCTTC.

The chain recombines TRBV5-1 with TRBJ1-2, with TRBD1 matching 9 bases. The V and J ends lost 4 bases and 5 bases, in that order; junction bases with no gene match: 3. The germline V gene encodes CDR1 SGHRS and CDR2 YFSETQ. This CDR3 spans 13 amino acids. The DNA for the CDR3 is TGCGCCAGCAGCGACGGACAGGGGTATGGCTACACCTTC. This gives the protein CASSDGQGYGYTF. The variable domain in full, with the rest retrieved from reference TRBV5-1 and TRBJ1-2, is KAGVTQTPRYLIKTRGQQVTLSCSPISGHRSVSWYQQTPGQGLQFLFEYFSETQRNKGNFPGRFSGRQFSNSRSEMNVSTLELGDSALYLCASSDGQGYGYTFGSGTRLTVV.

The rearrangement joins TRBV12-3 or TRBV12-4 to TRBJ2-7; D gene ambiguous. This CDR3 is built from 11 residues. V dropped 5 bases and J dropped 10 bases, with 12 bases sitting between them. For the CDR3, the DNA is TGTGCCAGCAGTCAAAACGGGCCTCAGTACTTC. This translates into CASSQNGPQYF.

The J gene is TRBJ1-1, the V gene TRBV14; 10 positions agree with TRBD1. After removal of 6 bases from V and 5 bases from J, the junction contained 15 bases not matched to a gene. Germline assignment: CDR1 SGHDN and CDR2 FVKESK. CDR3 length: 17 amino acids. The CDR3 sequence is CASSLRGTGVGRTEAFF. CDR3 DNA sequence: TGTGCCAGCAGTCTAAGGGGGACAGGGGTTGGAAGGACTGAAGCTTTCTTT.

The CDR3 DNA reads as TGCGCCAGCAGCCCCTGGGGCACCCGGGACAGAGATACCTACGAGCAGTACTTC. This gives the protein CASSPWGTRDRDTYEQYF. This chain links TRBV4-1 with TRBJ2-7, with 7 nucleotides matching TRBD1. Per the germline V gene, CDR1 is MGHRA and CDR2 is YSYEKL. The V and J ends lost 4 bases and 2 bases, in that order; junction bases with no gene match: 17. This CDR3 is 18 amino acids long.

The chain couples TRBV12-3 or TRBV12-4 to TRBJ1-1, with D uncertain. The CDR3 extends over 13 amino acids. Trimming removed 3 bases from V and 4 bases from J, with 9 bases in between. The CDR3 DNA sequence: TGTGCCAGCAGTTTTGGGGTGGGCACTGAAGCTTTCTTT. It translates to CASSFGVGTEAFF.

This chain joins TRBV30 and TRBJ2-3, with 14 bases lining up with TRBD2. CDR1 GTSNPN and CDR2 SVGIG come from the germline V gene (reference sequence). V trimming: 5 bases; J trimming: 6 bases; junction bases outside the gene matches: 4. The length of the CDR3 is 14 residues. The CDR3 region has the DNA TGTGCCTGGGGGACTAGCGGGAGTTGGGATACGCAGTATTTT. It is translated as CAWGTSGSWDTQYF.

This sequence joins TRBV11-3 and TRBJ2-3, with a possible D match to TRBD1 (5 bases). Trimming took off 1 base at V and 6 bases at J, with 17 bases between the two ends. Germline V lookup: CDR1 SGHNT, CDR2 YENEEA. The length of the CDR3 is 16 residues. The chain's CDR3 is CASSLAAGWIGDTQYF. CDR3 bases: TGTGCCAGCAGCTTAGCGGCAGGGTGGATCGGGGATACGCAGTATTTT. The complete variable domain, with remaining parts taken from reference TRBV11-3 and TRBJ2-3, reads EAGVVQSPRYKIIEKKQPVAFWCNPISGHNTLYWYLQNLGQGPELLIRYENEEAVDDSQLPKDRFSAERLKGVDSTLKIQPAELGDSAVYLCASSLAAGWIGDTQYFGPGTRLTVL.

The V and J genes are TRBV24-1 and TRBJ1-2; 7 nucleotides match TRBD1. The length of the CDR3 is 13 residues. The ends lost 9 bases at V and 8 bases at J; junction bases unmatched: 11. In germline, CDR1 is KGHDR, CDR2 SFDVKD. Here the CDR3 DNA reads TGTGCCACCGGGGGAACAGGGGCAGACGGCTACACCTTC. Protein: CATGGTGADGYTF.

Here the CDR3 reads CASSRSDRVYGYTF. The CDR3 nucleotides are TGTGCCAGCAGCCGGTCGGACAGGGTCTATGGCTACACCTTC. The gene calls are TRBV7-8 and TRBJ1-2, with 8 bases matching TRBD1. Germline loops: CDR1 SGHVS, CDR2 FQNEAQ. The CDR3 is 14 residues long. J gave up 4 bases and V 5 bases, and 6 bases lay outside the gene matches. The full variable domain, in which reference TRBV7-8 and TRBJ1-2 provide the parts outside the CDR3, is GAGVSQSPRYKVAKRGQDVALRCDPISGHVSLFWYQQALGQGPEFLTYFQNEAQLDKSGLPSDRFFAERPEGSVSTLKIQRTQQEDSAVYLCASSRSDRVYGYTFGSGTRLTVV.

The chain joins TRBV4-1 to TRBJ2-2; D is undetermined. Germline V gene data show CDR1 as MGHRA and CDR2 as YSYEKL. CDR3 length: 14 amino acids. Between the trimmed V and J ends, which lost 3 bases and 2 bases, there was a span of 7 bases. CDR3 loop: CASSHGPNTGELFF. The CDR3, as DNA: TGCGCCAGCAGCCACGGACCCAACACCGGGGAGCTGTTTTTT.